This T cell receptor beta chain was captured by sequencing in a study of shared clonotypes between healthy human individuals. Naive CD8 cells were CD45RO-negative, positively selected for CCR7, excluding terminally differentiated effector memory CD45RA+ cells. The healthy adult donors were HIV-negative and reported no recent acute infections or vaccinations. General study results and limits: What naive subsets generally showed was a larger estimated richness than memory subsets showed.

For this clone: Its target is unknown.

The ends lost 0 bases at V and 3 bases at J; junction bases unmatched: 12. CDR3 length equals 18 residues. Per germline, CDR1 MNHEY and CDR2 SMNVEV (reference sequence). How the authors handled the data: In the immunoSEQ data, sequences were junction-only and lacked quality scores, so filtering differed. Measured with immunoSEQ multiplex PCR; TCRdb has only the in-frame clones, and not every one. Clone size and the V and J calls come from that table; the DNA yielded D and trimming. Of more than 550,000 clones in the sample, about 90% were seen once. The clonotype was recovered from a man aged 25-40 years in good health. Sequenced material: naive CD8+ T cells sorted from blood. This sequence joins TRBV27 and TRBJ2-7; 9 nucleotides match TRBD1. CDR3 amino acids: CASSLSVPGQGKVYEQYF. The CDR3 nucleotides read TGTGCCAGCAGTTTATCTGTCCCCGGACAGGGGAAGGTCTACGAGCAGTACTTC.